Shown below are 25 T cell receptor beta chains from a single sample sequenced in a study of shared clonotypes between healthy human individuals. Measured with immunoSEQ multiplex PCR; TCRdb has only the in-frame clones, and not every one. The data show 850,000 to 1,200,000 clones, with around 75% seen just once and roughly 1.5% held by the top ten. Sequenced input: memory CD4+ T cells sorted from blood. The subset is: CD45RA-negative fraction. All receptors come from a young man in good health.

V is TRBV29-1 and J is TRBJ2-7; TRBD1 matches at 12 bases. Trimming at V came to 1 base and at J to 5 bases, leaving 3 bases not matched to a gene. From germline, CDR1 is SQVTM and CDR2 ANQGSEA. This CDR3 is built from 14 residues. DNA for the CDR3: TGCAGCGTTGAAGGAGGGACAGGGGGCGACGAGCAGTACTTC. Translated, it gives CSVEGGTGGDEQYF.

The genes are TRBV4-1 and TRBJ2-2, with TRBD1 as a possible D gene (6 bases). V lost 1 base and J 5 bases, leaving 14 bases between the germline ends. Germline lookup yields CDR1 MGHRA and CDR2 YSYEKL. The CDR3 covers 16 residues. CDR3 sequence: CASSQVGGAETGELFF. For the CDR3, the DNA is TGCGCCAGCAGCCAAGTTGGGGGCGCAGAAACCGGGGAGCTGTTTTTT.

The rearrangement links TRBV6-6 to TRBJ2-3; D unclear. Germline values: CDR1 MNHNY, CDR2 SVGAGI (reference sequence). The germline V and J ends were trimmed by 4 bases and 5 bases, with 10 bases remaining between them. CDR3 length: 13 residues. The CDR3 here is CASSLTSIDTQYF. CDR3 bases: TGTGCCAGCAGTTTGACCTCCATAGATACGCAGTATTTT.

In this sample, this clone turned up many times. J is TRBJ1-1 and V is TRBV7-2; no firm D call. Per the germline V gene, CDR1 is SGHTA and CDR2 is FQGNSA. CDR3 length: 12 residues. Between the trimmed V and J ends, which lost 7 bases and 3 bases, there was a span of 9 bases. The CDR3 sequence is CASNIRDTEAFF. The CDR3 bases are TGTGCCAGCAACATACGGGACACTGAAGCTTTCTTT.

Details on this clone: One base separates it from a far larger clone, so it is likely a read error. The chain is built from TRBV6-6 and TRBJ1-2; perhaps TRBD1 as D (6 bases). Trimming pared 2 bases from V and 8 bases from J, leaving 15 bases between. CDR3 length equals 14 residues. CDR1 and CDR2 from the germline V gene are MNHNY and SVGAGI (reference sequence). CDR3 region: CASSYTLGAEGYTF. The CDR3 nucleotides are TGTGCCAGCAGTTACACCCTGGGGGCGGAGGGCTACACCTTC.

A remark on this clone: A much larger clone differs by one base, so this may be a read error. Other DNA sequences in the sample encode the same CDR3. This chain joins TRBV2 and TRBJ1-2; unclear D gene. This CDR3 has 11 residues. Per germline, CDR1 SNHLY and CDR2 FYNNEI. V was clipped by 0 bases and J by 5 bases, with 1 base between them. The CDR3 nucleotides read TGTGCCAGCAGTGAAGCTTATGGCTACACCTTC. It is translated as CASSEAYGYTF.

Of note for this clone: This specimen includes other DNA sequences encoding the same CDR3. The rearrangement links TRBV20-1 to TRBJ2-7; the D is unclear. V was clipped by 0 bases and J by 5 bases, with 5 bases between them. Germline V lookup: CDR1 DFQATT, CDR2 SNEGSKA (reference sequence). CDR3 length: 11 amino acids. The CDR3 spells CSAREGNEQYF. The CDR3 DNA reads TGCAGTGCTAGAGAGGGGAACGAGCAGTACTTC.

The chain is built from TRBV27 and TRBJ2-7, with no clear D. The CDR3 consists of 13 residues. Germline-derived CDR1 and CDR2 are MNHEY and SMNVEV (reference sequence). Trimming stripped 5 bases from V and 6 bases from J, with 14 bases between. This chain's CDR3 is CASSQVTYSEQYF. For the CDR3, the DNA is TGTGCCAGCAGTCAGGTGACGTACAGCGAGCAGTACTTC.

As regards this clone: Other DNA variants within this sample encode the same CDR3. The V and J genes are TRBV5-4 and TRBJ2-5, with D perhaps matching TRBD2 (5 bases). This CDR3 spans 13 amino acids. V lost 5 bases to trimming and J lost 7 bases, with 15 bases between them. The germline V gene encodes CDR1 SGHNT and CDR2 YYREEE (reference sequence). The CDR3 DNA follows: TGTGCCAGCAGTCAAGGACCCGGAGGGACCCAGTACTTC. It specifies CASSQGPGGTQYF. The full variable domain, completed using reference TRBV5-4 and TRBJ2-5, is ETGVTQSPTHLIKTRGQQVTLRCSSQSGHNTVSWYQQALGQGPQFIFQYYREEENGRGNFPPRFSGLQFPNYSSELNVNALELDDSALYLCASSQGPGGTQYFGPGTRLLVL.

This clone was recorded a few times. The genes are TRBV6-1 and TRBJ2-7; the D is unclear. The germline gives CDR1 MNHNS, CDR2 SASEGT. Trimming cost V 8 bases and J 4 bases, with 12 bases left between them. The CDR3 length is 12 residues. The CDR3 loop is CASGALGYEQYF. For the CDR3, the DNA is TGTGCCAGCGGAGCCCTGGGGTACGAGCAGTACTTC.

As for this clone: This likely came from a read error, as a far larger clone is one base away. This chain connects TRBV28 to TRBJ1-2, with D tentatively TRBD1 (6 bases). The CDR3 totals 15 residues. From germline, CDR1 is MDHEN and CDR2 SYDVKM. Trimming took 4 bases from V and 0 from J, leaving 12 bases between them. CDR3 amino acids: CASSSWGASNYGYTF. For the CDR3, the DNA is TGTGCCAGCAGTTCATGGGGGGCCTCTAACTATGGCTACACCTTC.

This clone was seen only a few times. Other DNA sequences in the same sample also yield this CDR3. The chain combines TRBV19 with TRBJ2-7; 7 positions match TRBD2. The J segment lost 1 base and the V segment lost 0 bases, leaving 6 bases of the junction unmatched. Germline V CDR1 and CDR2: LNHDA, SQIVND (reference sequence). The CDR3 has 16 residues. The CDR3 coding sequence is TGTGCCAGTAGTATAGATAGCGAGCGGGGATCCTACGAGCAGTACTTC. Its translation: CASSIDSERGSYEQYF.

The rearrangement joins TRBV4-2 to TRBJ2-7; 8 nucleotides agree with TRBD2. This CDR3 is 17 amino acids long. The J segment lost 2 bases and the V segment lost 4 bases, leaving 13 bases of the junction unmatched. The germline V gene encodes CDR1 LGHNA and CDR2 YNFKEQ. The CDR3 DNA sequence: TGTGCCAGCAGCCGTTTGAGCAGCGGGAGTGTTCCCTACGAGCAGTACTTC. It is translated as CASSRLSSGSVPYEQYF.

The chain recombines TRBV6-1 with TRBJ1-5, with D perhaps matching TRBD1 (5 bases). Trimming stripped 8 bases from V and 3 bases from J, with 11 bases between. The CDR3 spans 13 residues. The germline gives CDR1 MNHNS, CDR2 SASEGT. The CDR3 nucleotides read TGTGCCAGCTCCGCAGGGTCCAATCAGCCCCAGCATTTT. Its protein is CASSAGSNQPQHF.

This clone was found a few times. The junction shows a germline mismatch at one end, possibly a read error. The V call is TRBV10-2, the J call TRBJ1-1, with D unclear. This CDR3 is built from 11 residues. Looked up from germline, CDR1 is WSHSY and CDR2 is SAAADI. In nucleotides, the CDR3 is TGCGCCAGTAGTGTCGCCTCGTGGGCTTTCTTT. It is translated as CASSVASWAFF.

The chain links TRBV28 to TRBJ1-2; D might be TRBD1 (5 bases). V lost 6 bases and J lost 5, with 7 bases in between. This CDR3 comprises 11 residues. Germline CDR1 MDHEN, CDR2 SYDVKM. The CDR3: CASSRTYGYTF. The CDR3 bases are TGTGCCAGCAGCCGGACATATGGCTACACCTTC.

V gene TRBV5-1 combines with J gene TRBJ2-1; 14 nucleotides line up with TRBD2. Germline CDR1 is SGHRS and CDR2 is YFSETQ. The CDR3 runs to 19 residues. Trimming removed 1 base from V and 4 bases from J; junction bases left unmatched: 10. CDR3 loop: CASSLFRGLAGEIYNEQFF. The CDR3 nucleotides are TGCGCCAGCAGCTTGTTCCGGGGACTAGCGGGGGAAATATACAATGAGCAGTTCTTC. Drawing the rest from reference TRBV5-1 and TRBJ2-1, the complete variable domain is KAGVTQTPRYLIKTRGQQVTLSCSPISGHRSVSWYQQTPGQGLQFLFEYFSETQRNKGNFPGRFSGRQFSNSRSEMNVSTLELGDSALYLCASSLFRGLAGEIYNEQFFGPGTRLTVL.

The V and J genes are TRBV5-1 and TRBJ2-7, with 10 bases aligning to TRBD1. The germline CDR1 and CDR2 sequences are SGHRS and YFSETQ. The trim removed 3 bases at V and 12 bases at J, leaving 6 bases unmatched. This CDR3 spans 12 amino acids. CDR3 bases: TGCGCCAGCAGCTCGGAAGGGGACAGGGGGTACTTC. Amino acids: CASSSEGDRGYF.

CDR3 protein: CASSLTAGEIKYEQYF. The DNA for the CDR3 is TGCGCCAGCAGCTTGACGGCGGGAGAGATTAAATACGAGCAGTACTTC. The chain joins TRBV5-1 to TRBJ2-7; TRBD2 aligns across 7 bases. Per germline, CDR1 SGHRS and CDR2 YFSETQ. This CDR3 contains 16 residues. The trim removed 1 base at V and 4 bases at J, leaving 11 bases unmatched.

The chain couples TRBV5-6 to TRBJ1-3; TRBD1 aligns across 10 bases. V lost 4 bases to trimming and J lost 4 bases; unmatched junction nucleotides: 11. The CDR3 has 17 amino acids. Germline V gene sequence: CDR1 SGHDT, CDR2 YYEEEE. The CDR3 bases are TGTGCCAGCAGCGTACCGGGACAGGGGACTTCGGGAAACACCATATATTTT. It translates to CASSVPGQGTSGNTIYF.

This rearrangement joins TRBV9 to TRBJ2-3; 8 bases are a match to TRBD2. The CDR3 has 16 residues. V dropped 0 bases and J dropped 1; count of bases not matched to a gene: 4. Germline V gene lookup returns CDR1 SGDLS and CDR2 YYNGEE. CDR3 in DNA: TGTGCCAGCAGCGTAGGAGCGGGGGAGGGCACAGATACGCAGTATTTT. The encoded protein is CASSVGAGEGTDTQYF.

This sequence joins TRBV19 and TRBJ2-6, with 11 bases aligning to TRBD1. With 4 bases clipped from V and 0 bases from J, the junction kept 11 bases outside the gene matches. CDR1 is LNHDA and CDR2 is SQIVND in the germline V gene (reference sequence). This CDR3 has 20 amino acids. CDR3 sequence: CASSTTWTGGPNSGANVLTF. In DNA, the CDR3 is TGTGCCAGTAGTACTACTTGGACAGGGGGCCCGAACTCTGGGGCCAACGTCCTGACTTTC.

V is TRBV6-5 and J is TRBJ2-7; a weak D match, TRBD2 (5 bases). Germline-derived CDR1 and CDR2 are MNHEY and SVGAGI. The CDR3 has 15 amino acids. Trimming stripped 4 bases from V and 3 bases from J, with 16 bases between. The chain's CDR3 is CASSSLRAELYEQYF. The CDR3 bases are TGTGCCAGCAGTTCGCTGCGGGCGGAACTCTACGAGCAGTACTTC.

This sequence joins TRBV11-2 and TRBJ1-2; D gene ambiguous. V was shortened by 1 base and J by 7 bases, with 10 bases between the two germline ends. Germline-derived CDR1 and CDR2 are SGHAT and FQNNGV. This CDR3 region has 13 residues. CDR3 DNA: TGTGCCAGCAGCTTAGGGGCCGCCAGTGGCTACACCTTC. It specifies CASSLGAASGYTF.

This clone was found a few times. The V gene is TRBV9, the J gene TRBJ2-7; 12 bases map to TRBD2. CDR1 and CDR2 from the germline V gene are SGDLS and YYNGEE. The CDR3 totals 21 residues. J was trimmed by 0 bases and V by 0 bases; bases with no gene match: 16. The CDR3 DNA sequence: TGTGCCAGCAGCGTAGGGCCTTCGAATCGACTAGCGGGGGCCCTCTCCTACGAGCAGTACTTC. The encoded protein is CASSVGPSNRLAGALSYEQYF.